The 14 T cell receptor beta chains below were found in one sample sequenced in a study of shared clonotypes between healthy human individuals. Naive CD8 cells lacked CD45RO and underwent positive selection for CCR7, leaving out terminally differentiated effector memory CD45RA+ cells. Profiled with immunoSEQ multiplex PCR; TCRdb holds only in-frame clones, not every one. The table has about 2.1 million clones, about 94% seen once; the top ten hold less than 2%. Sequencing was performed on naive CD8+ T cells from PBMCs. These TCRs come from a man aged 18 to 35 in good health. Some clones in this sample may be carry-over from other donors' samples.

Concerning this clone: Other DNA sequences from this sample encode an identical CDR3 as well. The V and J genes are TRBV27 and TRBJ2-7, with 7 bases fitting TRBD1. V was pared by 7 bases and J by 5 bases, with 2 bases of the junction left unmatched. Germline CDR1 is MNHEY and CDR2 is SMNVEV (reference sequence). This CDR3 contains 11 residues. The CDR3 loop reads CASTQGDEQYF. CDR3 DNA: TGTGCCAGCACCCAGGGGGACGAGCAGTACTTC.

The chain has TRBV9 and TRBJ1-2; 7 positions agree with TRBD1. V was clipped by 4 bases and J by 9 bases; unmatched bases: 9. Germline lookup yields CDR1 SGDLS and CDR2 YYNGEE. CDR3 length equals 13 residues. The CDR3 loop is CASSKQGRISYTF. The CDR3 DNA reads TGTGCCAGCAGCAAACAGGGGAGGATTAGCTACACCTTC.

The chain combines TRBV19 with TRBJ1-5; TRBD1 might be the D (6 bases). The CDR3 loop spans 14 amino acids. Germline lookup yields CDR1 LNHDA and CDR2 SQIVND (reference sequence). The germline V and J ends were trimmed by 5 bases and 5 bases, with 13 bases remaining between them. In nucleotides, the CDR3 is TGTGCCAGTAGTCAACAGGGAAATCATCAGCCCCAGCATTTT. This sequence encodes CASSQQGNHQPQHF.

The rearrangement joins TRBV13 to TRBJ2-4; 7 positions match TRBD1. The CDR3 contains 16 residues. With 5 bases clipped from V and 2 bases from J, the junction kept 9 bases outside the gene matches. Germline V gives CDR1 PRHDT, CDR2 FYEKMQ (reference sequence). The CDR3 sequence: CASSPKTGLSKNIQYF. DNA for the CDR3: TGTGCCAGCAGCCCCAAGACAGGGTTGTCCAAAAACATTCAGTACTTC.

This clone was seen a handful of times. The CDR3 protein is CSVESGDNTEAFF. Written as DNA, the CDR3 is TGCAGCGTTGAGTCAGGGGATAACACTGAAGCTTTCTTT. The gene calls are TRBV29-1 and TRBJ1-1; tentative D call: TRBD1 (6 bases). The CDR3 extends over 13 amino acids. Between the trimmed V and J ends, which lost 3 bases and 2 bases, there was a span of 10 bases. Germline loops: CDR1 SQVTM, CDR2 ANQGSEA.

Only one count was recorded for this clone. The chain is built from TRBV19 and TRBJ1-4, with D maybe TRBD1 (6 bases). In germline, CDR1 is LNHDA, CDR2 SQIVND (reference sequence). V was pared by 8 bases and J by 7 bases, with 14 bases between. The CDR3 totals 13 residues. The CDR3 protein is CASGGGEGEKLFF. The DNA of the CDR3 is TGTGCCAGTGGGGGGGGCGAGGGTGAAAAACTGTTTTTT.

As to this clone: Other DNA sequences from this sample encode an identical CDR3 as well. V gene TRBV10-3 combines with J gene TRBJ2-2, with D uncertain. This CDR3 comprises 11 residues. Germline V CDR1 and CDR2: ENHRY, SYGVKD. The V and J ends lost 3 bases and 7 bases respectively, with 3 bases between them. The CDR3 is CAISDGGELFF. DNA for the CDR3: TGTGCCATCAGTGACGGCGGGGAGCTGTTTTTT.

The chain has TRBV6-5 and TRBJ1-2; possibly TRBD1 for D (5 bases). Germline V CDR1 and CDR2: MNHEY, SVGAGI. Trimming pared 2 bases from V and 7 bases from J, leaving 14 bases between. The CDR3 is 14 residues long. This chain's CDR3 is CASSYREGTPGYTF. In DNA form, the CDR3 reads TGTGCCAGCAGTTACCGTGAAGGGACGCCTGGCTACACCTTC.

The gene calls are TRBV7-9 and TRBJ2-7; 9 bases line up with TRBD1. V lost 2 bases to trimming and J lost 5 bases; unmatched junction nucleotides: 7. The germline V gene encodes CDR1 SEHNR and CDR2 FQNEAQ (reference sequence). The CDR3 runs 15 residues. CDR3 region: CASSLLGGQGHEQYF. The CDR3 nucleotides are TGTGCCAGCAGCTTACTAGGGGGACAGGGCCACGAGCAGTACTTC.

J is TRBJ2-1 and V is TRBV4-1; no clear D. V was cut by 0 bases and J by 11 bases, with 5 bases left in between. The CDR3 extends over 11 amino acids. Per germline, CDR1 MGHRA and CDR2 YSYEKL. The DNA for the CDR3 is TGCGCCAGCAGCCAAGACCGACAGCAGTTCTTC. Its protein is CASSQDRQQFF.

Turning to this clone: At one end, the junction sequence differs from germline, possibly due to a read error. V is TRBV13 and J is TRBJ1-2; tentatively, D is TRBD1 (6 bases). CDR1 PRHDT and CDR2 FYEKMQ come from the germline V gene (reference sequence). The CDR3 is made up of 14 amino acids. The CDR3 nucleotides are TGTGCCAGCAGCTTAGATTACGCCGGGGCAGGGGAAGGCTTC. Its translation is CASSLDYAGAGEGF.

The gene calls are TRBV7-9 and TRBJ2-7, with TRBD1 identical over 7 bases. The CDR3 is made up of 18 amino acids. CDR1 and CDR2 from the germline V gene are SEHNR and FQNEAQ (reference sequence). V shed 0 bases and J 0 bases; nucleotides not matched to a gene: 11. CDR3 sequence (DNA): TGTGCCAGCAGCTTAGCGGATTCTTACAGGGGACACTCCTACGAGCAGTACTTC. Translation gives CASSLADSYRGHSYEQYF.

The chain links TRBV9 to TRBJ1-1; no reliable D call. The V end was cut by 0 bases, the J end by 1 base, with 10 bases between. The CDR3 has 15 amino acids. Per the germline V gene, CDR1 is SGDLS and CDR2 is YYNGEE. Here the CDR3 DNA reads TGTGCCAGCAGCGTAGAGGCGAGGGAGAACACTGAAGCTTTCTTT. It codes for CASSVEARENTEAFF.

The chain is built from TRBV4-3 and TRBJ2-7; 10 nucleotides line up with TRBD1. The J segment lost 4 bases and the V segment lost 0 bases, leaving 9 bases of the junction unmatched. This CDR3 region has 17 residues. CDR1 LGHNA and CDR2 YSLEER come from the germline V gene. The CDR3 nucleotides read TGCGCCAGCAGCCAAGAAAGCGAGGACAGGGGGGGGTACGAGCAGTACTTC. Protein sequence: CASSQESEDRGGYEQYF.